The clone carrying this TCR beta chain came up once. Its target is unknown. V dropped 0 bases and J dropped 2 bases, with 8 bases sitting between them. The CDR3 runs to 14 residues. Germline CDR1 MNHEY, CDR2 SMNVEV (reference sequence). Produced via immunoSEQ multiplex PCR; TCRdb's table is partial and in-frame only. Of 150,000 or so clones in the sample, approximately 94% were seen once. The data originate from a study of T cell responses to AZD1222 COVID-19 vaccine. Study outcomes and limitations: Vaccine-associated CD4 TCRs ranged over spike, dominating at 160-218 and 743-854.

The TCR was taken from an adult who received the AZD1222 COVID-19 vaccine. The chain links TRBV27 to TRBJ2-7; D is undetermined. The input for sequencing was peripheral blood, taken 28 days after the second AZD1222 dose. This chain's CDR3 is CASSLSLGTYEQYF. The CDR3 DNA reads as TGTGCCAGCAGTTTATCGTTGGGAACCTACGAGCAGTACTTC.